The 31 T cell receptor beta chains presented below share a single source sample, sequenced in a study of technical replicates of blood from a few donors. Repertoires were generated with immunoSEQ multiplex PCR, while TCRdb's copy carries only in-frame clones and drops some. Of tens of thousands of clones in the sample, roughly 90% are singletons; the top ten hold roughly 4.5%. The sample comprised PBMCs. Receptors were obtained from a human donor in good health. Some clones in this sample may be carry-over from other donors' samples.

This chain uses TRBV5-8 with TRBJ2-5; 10 bases match TRBD2. The germline CDR1 and CDR2 sequences are SGHTS and YDEGEE. The CDR3 length is 14 residues. Unmatched junction bases numbered 7, after V lost 8 bases and J lost 3 bases. The CDR3 here is CASKELAGKETQYF. The CDR3 region has the DNA TGTGCCAGTAAGGAACTAGCGGGAAAAGAGACCCAGTACTTC.

This rearrangement joins TRBV5-1 to TRBJ2-1; D call uncertain. The CDR3 totals 12 residues. Germline V gene lookup returns CDR1 SGHRS and CDR2 YFSETQ. V lost 0 bases and J 5 bases, leaving 3 bases between the germline ends. The CDR3 DNA reads as TGCGCCAGCAGCTTGGATAACAATGAGCAGTTCTTC. Its translation is CASSLDNNEQFF.

There are a few counts of this clone. The V call is TRBV5-6, the J call TRBJ2-7, with D unclear. The germline V gene encodes CDR1 SGHDT and CDR2 YYEEEE. The CDR3 runs to 17 residues. Trimming removed 4 bases at V and 3 bases at J, with 23 bases between. The CDR3 nucleotides read TGTGCCAGCAGCAGAAAAGTGGGCTACGCAGTCTTCTACGAGCAGTACTTC. It yields the protein CASSRKVGYAVFYEQYF.

The chain combines TRBV2 with TRBJ2-3; perhaps TRBD2 as D (6 bases). Germline V lookup: CDR1 SNHLY, CDR2 FYNNEI. The CDR3 is made up of 14 amino acids. V lost 8 bases and J lost 3, with 15 bases in between. This chain's CDR3 is CASDQEGETDTQYF. The CDR3 DNA reads TGTGCCAGCGATCAGGAGGGCGAAACAGATACGCAGTATTTT.

The J gene is TRBJ2-7, the V gene TRBV11-3, with D possibly TRBD2 on 5 matching bases. The CDR3 length is 12 residues. Germline V gene data show CDR1 as SGHNT and CDR2 as YENEEA. Trimming pared 5 bases from V and 7 bases from J, leaving 12 bases between. CDR3: CASSKSRREQYF. In DNA, the CDR3 is TGTGCCAGCAGCAAAAGTAGGAGGGAGCAGTACTTC. Looking up the rest from reference TRBV11-3 and TRBJ2-7 gives the full variable domain: EAGVVQSPRYKIIEKKQPVAFWCNPISGHNTLYWYLQNLGQGPELLIRYENEEAVDDSQLPKDRFSAERLKGVDSTLKIQPAELGDSAVYLCASSKSRREQYFGPGTRLTVT.

The chain carries TRBV7-9 and TRBJ1-2; D is undetermined. The CDR3 is 16 residues long. V lost 6 bases and J lost 3, with 20 bases in between. From germline, CDR1 is SEHNR and CDR2 FQNEAQ (reference sequence). In nucleotides, the CDR3 is TGTGCCAGCAGTCAAAGCCGGGGAACTCAGGACTATGGCTACACCTTC. Translating it yields CASSQSRGTQDYGYTF.

This chain links TRBV6-1 with TRBJ1-4, with 8 bases identical to TRBD1. The CDR3 sequence is 15 residues long. Trimming removed 3 bases from V and 4 bases from J; junction bases left unmatched: 4. The germline V gene has CDR1 MNHNS and CDR2 SASEGT. The CDR3 DNA reads TGTGCCAGCAGTGACATGACAGGGGTTAATGAAAAACTGTTTTTT. This encodes CASSDMTGVNEKLFF.

The V and J genes are TRBV4-1 and TRBJ1-5; TRBD1 is a possible D gene (6 bases). V gave up 0 bases and J gave up 2 bases, with 14 bases separating them. Germline CDR1 MGHRA, CDR2 YSYEKL. This CDR3 has 17 residues. CDR3: CASSQELGAYGNQPQHF. The CDR3 DNA sequence: TGCGCCAGCAGCCAAGAACTGGGGGCTTATGGCAATCAGCCCCAGCATTTT.

V and J are TRBV2 and TRBJ2-3; 13 bases map to TRBD2. The CDR3 runs to 15 residues. CDR1 SNHLY and CDR2 FYNNEI come from the germline V gene. J gave up 5 bases and V 5 bases, and 4 bases lay outside the gene matches. In nucleotides, the CDR3 is TGTGCCAGCAGTTTACGACTAGCGGGAGGAGATACGCAGTATTTT. Translated: CASSLRLAGGDTQYF.

Only one count was recorded for this clone. The chain combines TRBV5-6 with TRBJ1-2; TRBD1 might be the D (5 bases). V dropped 0 bases and J dropped 4 bases, with 10 bases sitting between them. The CDR3 covers 14 residues. In germline, CDR1 is SGHDT, CDR2 YYEEEE. CDR3 DNA sequence: TGTGCCAGCAGCTTGGAGGAGGGGCCCTATGGCTACACCTTC. It codes for CASSLEEGPYGYTF.

This rearrangement joins TRBV2 to TRBJ2-3; TRBD2 matches 8 bases. The CDR3 length is 14 residues. Germline values: CDR1 SNHLY, CDR2 FYNNEI. J gave up 5 bases and V 7 bases, and 8 bases lay outside the gene matches. CDR3 DNA sequence: TGTGCCAGCATCCGGGGGGGCCTCGAAGATACGCAGTATTTT. The encoded protein is CASIRGGLEDTQYF.

The J gene is TRBJ2-1, the V gene TRBV29-1, with TRBD2 matching 9 bases. The CDR3 runs to 12 residues. The V gene's germline CDR1 is SQVTM and CDR2 ANQGSEA. Losses at the gene ends were 7 bases for V and 14 bases for J; bases not matched to a gene: 12. CDR3 nucleotides: TGCAGCGCCCCGGAGGCTAGCGGGAACGAGTTCTTC. Translation: CSAPEASGNEFF.

V gene TRBV6-5 combines with J gene TRBJ2-7; TRBD1 matches at 10 bases. Trimming cost V 6 bases and J 2 bases; bases outside gene matches: 4. This CDR3 has 14 amino acids. Germline-derived CDR1 and CDR2 are MNHEY and SVGAGI. CDR3: CASRKGQGAYEQYF. CDR3 sequence (DNA): TGTGCCAGCAGAAAAGGACAGGGGGCCTACGAGCAGTACTTC.

The V and J genes are TRBV11-2 and TRBJ2-2; 11 nucleotides match TRBD2. V shed 5 bases, J shed 4 bases, and the junction held 3 bases outside the gene matches. Germline V gene lookup returns CDR1 SGHAT and CDR2 FQNNGV. The CDR3 loop spans 15 amino acids. This chain's CDR3 is CASSIAGGVTGELFF. DNA for the CDR3: TGTGCCAGCAGCATAGCGGGGGGGGTCACCGGGGAGCTGTTTTTT.

V is TRBV4-1 and J is TRBJ2-1; 10 bases are shared with TRBD2. The CDR3 has 16 amino acids. Germline lookup yields CDR1 MGHRA and CDR2 YSYEKL. V shed 3 bases and J 5 bases; nucleotides not matched to a gene: 7. For the CDR3, the DNA is TGCGCCAGCAGCCATCCGGGACTAGCGTTGAACAATGAGCAGTTCTTC. Encoded protein: CASSHPGLALNNEQFF.

The V call is TRBV2, the J call TRBJ2-1; D is unclear. The CDR3 is 14 residues long. V lost 8 bases, J lost 6 bases, and 17 bases lay in between. CDR1 and CDR2 (germline): SNHLY, FYNNEI. In DNA, the CDR3 is TGTGCCAGCTTAAGACCCCCCCTAGGCAATGAGCAGTTCTTC. As protein: CASLRPPLGNEQFF.

This chain joins TRBV5-1 and TRBJ2-1; TRBD2 matches 7 bases. Germline V gene data show CDR1 as SGHRS and CDR2 as YFSETQ. V lost 1 base and J lost 5; bases outside the gene matches: 6. The CDR3 loop spans 15 amino acids. This chain's CDR3 is CASSLLAGANNEQFF. The CDR3, as DNA: TGCGCCAGCAGCTTGTTGGCGGGAGCGAACAATGAGCAGTTCTTC.

V is TRBV30 and J is TRBJ2-3; 14 bases line up with TRBD2. The J segment lost 1 base and the V segment lost 2 bases, leaving 2 bases of the junction unmatched. The CDR3 consists of 16 residues. The V gene's germline CDR1 is GTSNPN and CDR2 SVGIG (reference sequence). CDR3 bases: TGTGCCTGGAGTTCGGGACTAGCGGGAGGCACAGATACGCAGTATTTT. Amino acids: CAWSSGLAGGTDTQYF.

The chain is built from TRBV27 and TRBJ2-2, with TRBD2 matching 15 bases. The V segment lost 6 bases and the J segment 5 bases; nucleotides outside the gene matches: 7. This CDR3 is built from 17 residues. Per germline, CDR1 MNHEY and CDR2 SMNVEV (reference sequence). For the CDR3, the DNA is TGTGCCAGCAGCCCAGGGACTAGCGGGAGGTGGACCGGGGAGCTGTTTTTT. Amino acids: CASSPGTSGRWTGELFF.

CDR3 in amino acids: CASSLGQPGTYEQYF. In DNA, the CDR3 is TGCGCCAGCAGCTTGGGACAGCCCGGCACCTACGAGCAGTACTTC. The chain employs TRBV5-1 and TRBJ2-7, with a possible D match to TRBD1 (5 bases). CDR3 size: 15 residues. Germline V gives CDR1 SGHRS, CDR2 YFSETQ. V lost 0 bases to trimming and J lost 2 bases, with 12 bases between them.

This sequence joins TRBV25-1 and TRBJ2-5; D not resolved. The CDR3 contains 14 residues. CDR1 and CDR2 from the germline V gene are MGHDK and SYGVNS. V shed 7 bases and J shed 1 base, with 13 bases lying between them. CDR3 DNA: TGTGCCAGCACCCCCATAGATGGCCAAGAGACCCAGTACTTC. This sequence encodes CASTPIDGQETQYF.

A single count supports this clone. The chain joins TRBV29-1 to TRBJ2-5; 12 bases map to TRBD1. CDR3 length: 14 residues. Germline assignment: CDR1 SQVTM and CDR2 ANQGSEA. V dropped 6 bases and J dropped 5; count of bases not matched to a gene: 7. In DNA, the CDR3 is TGCAGCGTGCGGGACAGGGGGCCTTGGGAGACCCAGTACTTC. Protein product: CSVRDRGPWETQYF.

This clone was detected only once. The junction does not match germline at one end; this may be a read error. The rearrangement joins TRBV9 to TRBJ1-4; unclear D gene. The CDR3 has 8 amino acids. Germline values: CDR1 SGDLS, CDR2 YYNGEE. CDR3 region: CASSVVIF. The CDR3, as DNA: TGTGCCAGCAGCGTAGTAATTTTT.

This clone was seen once. The chain employs TRBV5-1 and TRBJ1-1; possible D gene TRBD1, 5 bases. The CDR3 has 15 amino acids. Germline lookup yields CDR1 SGHRS and CDR2 YFSETQ. V was clipped by 0 bases and J by 5 bases, with 14 bases between them. The chain's CDR3 is CASSLGGRAETEAFF. For the CDR3, the DNA is TGCGCCAGCAGCTTGGGGGGCAGGGCGGAGACTGAAGCTTTCTTT.

This chain connects TRBV19 to TRBJ2-3; D call uncertain. The V end was cut by 8 bases, the J end by 6 bases, with 9 bases between. Looked up from germline, CDR1 is LNHDA and CDR2 is SQIVND (reference sequence). This CDR3 contains 11 residues. This chain's CDR3 is CASRSFDTQYF. DNA for the CDR3: TGTGCCAGTCGGAGTTTTGATACGCAGTATTTT.

The chain couples TRBV5-6 to TRBJ1-2, with D tentatively TRBD1 (5 bases). Trimming cost V 2 bases and J 4 bases, with 9 bases left between them. The CDR3 runs 13 residues. Germline-derived CDR1 and CDR2 are SGHDT and YYEEEE. CDR3 region: CASSLGGAYGYTF. CDR3 in DNA: TGTGCCAGCAGCTTAGGAGGGGCCTATGGCTACACCTTC.

V is TRBV7-9 and J is TRBJ2-3, with 9 positions matching TRBD2. With 0 bases clipped from V and 2 bases from J, the junction kept 3 bases outside the gene matches. The CDR3 has 16 residues. Per the germline V gene, CDR1 is SEHNR and CDR2 is FQNEAQ (reference sequence). CDR3 residues: CASSLATSGHTDTQYF. CDR3 bases: TGTGCCAGCAGCTTAGCTACTAGCGGGCACACAGATACGCAGTATTTT.

The V call is TRBV5-6, the J call TRBJ2-1, with 9 bases fitting TRBD2. The junction had 8 bases not matched to a gene; V was cut back by 0 bases and J by 4 bases. CDR3 size: 17 residues. The germline V gene encodes CDR1 SGHDT and CDR2 YYEEEE. CDR3 residues: CASSLGGGLAGYNEQFF. The DNA of the CDR3 is TGTGCCAGCAGCTTGGGGGGGGGCCTAGCGGGGTACAATGAGCAGTTCTTC.

This chain joins TRBV7-2 and TRBJ2-3, with D unresolved. CDR3 length: 11 residues. V shed 5 bases and J shed 5 bases, with 5 bases lying between them. The germline CDR1 and CDR2 sequences are SGHTA and FQGNSA. CDR3 sequence reads: CASSLVDTQYF. CDR3 nucleotide sequence: TGTGCCAGCAGCCTTGTAGATACGCAGTATTTT.

This clone was counted between two and nine times. This chain joins TRBV5-1 and TRBJ1-4; TRBD1 is a possible D gene (5 bases). Germline CDR1 is SGHRS and CDR2 is YFSETQ. The CDR3 is made up of 17 amino acids. V lost 5 bases and J lost 0, with 17 bases in between. In nucleotides, the CDR3 is TGCGCCAGCAGGCTCTCGGGACTCACGACAACTAATGAAAAACTGTTTTTT. As protein: CASRLSGLTTTNEKLFF.

V gene TRBV6-6 combines with J gene TRBJ2-7, with 7 bases that match TRBD2. Germline assignment: CDR1 MNHNY and CDR2 SVGAGI (reference sequence). There are 12 residues in the CDR3. J gave up 2 bases and V 6 bases, and 1 base lay outside the gene matches. In DNA, the CDR3 is TGTGCCAGCAGACGGGAGGCCTACGAGCAGTACTTC. It translates to CASRREAYEQYF.